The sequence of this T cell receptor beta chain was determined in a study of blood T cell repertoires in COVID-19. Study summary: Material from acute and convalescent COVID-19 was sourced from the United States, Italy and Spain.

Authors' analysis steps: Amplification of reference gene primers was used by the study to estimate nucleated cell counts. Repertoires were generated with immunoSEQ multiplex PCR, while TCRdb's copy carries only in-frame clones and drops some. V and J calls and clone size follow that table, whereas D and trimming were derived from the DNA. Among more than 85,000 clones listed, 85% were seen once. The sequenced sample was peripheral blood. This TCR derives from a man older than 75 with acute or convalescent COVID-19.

The CDR3 loop reads CASSPGRGGIGEQFF. In DNA, the CDR3 is TGTGCCAGCAGCCCGGGGCGGGGGGGTATCGGTGAGCAGTTCTTC. The genes are TRBV11-3 and TRBJ2-1, with 9 nucleotides matching TRBD2. Germline trimming cut 5 bases from V and 9 bases from J; bases unmatched to any gene: 11. Germline V CDR1 and CDR2: SGHNT, YENEEA. The CDR3 is 15 amino acids.